Shown below are 4 T cell receptor beta chains from a single sample sequenced in a study of blood T cell repertoires in COVID-19. Sequencing was performed with immunoSEQ multiplex PCR; in TCRdb, only in-frame clones are kept and a portion is missing. The sample carries 200,000 to 300,000 clones, about 80% recorded once. Source material: peripheral blood. These TCRs come from a woman over 75 with acute or convalescent COVID-19.

The chain uses TRBV6-5 and TRBJ1-1; no clear D gene. The V end lost 0 bases, the J end lost 0 bases, and 8 bases lay between the germline ends. This CDR3 has 15 residues. Germline CDR1 is MNHEY and CDR2 is SVGAGI. CDR3 sequence: CASSYSVRMNTEAFF. DNA of the CDR3: TGTGCCAGCAGTTACTCAGTCAGAATGAACACTGAAGCTTTCTTT.

The genes are TRBV18 and TRBJ1-4; D ambiguous. The V end was cut by 5 bases, the J end by 0 bases, with 4 bases between. This CDR3 has 13 residues. Per the germline V gene, CDR1 is KGHSH and CDR2 is LQKENI. CDR3 protein: CASSTATNEKLFF. DNA of the CDR3: TGTGCCAGCTCAACTGCAACTAATGAAAAACTGTTTTTT.

This clone was recorded only once. The gene calls are TRBV19 and TRBJ1-5; the match to TRBD1 covers 8 bases. Germline V gene sequence: CDR1 LNHDA, CDR2 SQIVND (reference sequence). V shed 7 bases and J 7 bases; nucleotides not matched to a gene: 9. This CDR3 spans 14 amino acids. The CDR3 region has the DNA TGTGCCAGTAACCCCACAGGGGGGGGGCAGCCCCAGCATTTT. Translating it yields CASNPTGGGQPQHF.

This clone was recorded once. The chain couples TRBV19 to TRBJ2-5; the match to TRBD2 covers 8 bases. The CDR3 runs to 15 residues. After removal of 1 base from V and 5 bases from J, the junction contained 6 bases not matched to a gene. Germline V gene sequence: CDR1 LNHDA, CDR2 SQIVND (reference sequence). The CDR3 DNA sequence: TGTGCCAGTAGTATAGGTACTAGCGGAGGGGAGACCCAGTACTTC. Translated, it gives CASSIGTSGGETQYF.